This T cell receptor beta chain was observed in a study of early T cells in non-severe SARS-CoV-2 infection. This clonotype was counted many times. TCRdb processed the 5' RACE reads anew with MiXCR; each CDR3 protein has one entry. The sample lists about 80,000 distinct CDR3 sequences, 5% occurring once. The sequence came from an adult who was a healthcare worker with PCR-confirmed SARS-CoV-2 infection or an uninfected control (not recorded which). Sequences were derived from whole blood, sampled at baseline.

The CDR3 protein is CASSLGQADSGNTIYF. CDR3 in DNA: TGTGCCAGCTCCCTCGGGCAGGCCGACTCTGGAAACACCATATATTTT. This chain links TRBV18 with TRBJ1-3; no firm D call. There are 16 residues in the CDR3. CDR1 is KGHSH and CDR2 is LQKENI in the germline V gene. V was trimmed by 6 bases and J by 0 bases, leaving 15 bases between them. The full variable domain, rest sourced from reference TRBV18 and TRBJ1-3, is NAGVMQNPRHLVRRRGQEARLRCSPMKGHSHVYWYRQLPEEGLKFMVYLQKENIIDESGMPKERFSAEFPKEGPSILRIQQVVRGDSAAYFCASSLGQADSGNTIYFGEGSWLTVV.